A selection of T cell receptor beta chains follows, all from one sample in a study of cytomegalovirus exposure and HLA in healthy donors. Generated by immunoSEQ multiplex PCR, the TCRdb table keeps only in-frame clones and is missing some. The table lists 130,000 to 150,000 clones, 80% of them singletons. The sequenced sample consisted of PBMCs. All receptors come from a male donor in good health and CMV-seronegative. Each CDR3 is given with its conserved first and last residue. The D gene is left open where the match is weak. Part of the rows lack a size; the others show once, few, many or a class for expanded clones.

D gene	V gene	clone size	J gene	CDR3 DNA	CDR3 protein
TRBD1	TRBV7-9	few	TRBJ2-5	TGTGCCAGCAGCTCTTGGACAGGGCTCAGCCAAGAGACCCAGTACTTC	CASSSWTGLSQETQYF
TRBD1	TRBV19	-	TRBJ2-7	TGTGCCAGTAGTATATCGGGACAGGCGACCTACGAGCAGTACTTC	CASSISGQATYEQYF
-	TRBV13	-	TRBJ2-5	TGTGCCAGCAGCTTAAGGGAGCGACTGCGGGGAGAGACCCAGTACTTC	CASSLRERLRGETQYF
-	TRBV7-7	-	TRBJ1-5	TGTGCCAGCAGCCAGGGGCAACGGAATCAGCCCCAGCATTTT	CASSQGQRNQPQHF
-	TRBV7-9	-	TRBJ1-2	TGTGCCAGCAGCGTGTCCCGGACTGTTGATAACTATGGCTACACCTTC	CASSVSRTVDNYGYTF
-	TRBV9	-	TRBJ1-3	TGTGCCAGCAGCCCCTCCGGAGGAAACTCTGGAAACACCATATATTTT	CASSPSGGNSGNTIYF
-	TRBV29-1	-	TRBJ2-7	TGCAGCGTTAACAGGGGAGGAGAATACGAGCAGTACTTC	CSVNRGGEYEQYF
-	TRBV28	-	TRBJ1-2	TGTGCCAGCAGTTTGGGGGCAGGGCGGACTCGGGGCTACACCTTC	CASSLGAGRTRGYTF
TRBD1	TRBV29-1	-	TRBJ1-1	TGCAGCGCAAGGACAGGGCAAAGAACTGAAGCTTTCTTT	CSARTGQRTEAFF
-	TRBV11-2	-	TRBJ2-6	TGTGCCAGCAGCCCCGCGGGTAGGGCCAACGTCCTGACTTTC	CASSPAGRANVLTF
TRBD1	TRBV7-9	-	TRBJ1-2	TGTGCCAGCAGCTTAGCCCTGGACAGGGGGTTTGGTGGCTACACCTTC	CASSLALDRGFGGYTF
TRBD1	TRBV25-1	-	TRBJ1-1	TGTGCCAGCAGTCCCTTCGTGGGGACAGGGGGCGCAAACACTGAAGCTTTCTTT	CASSPFVGTGGANTEAFF
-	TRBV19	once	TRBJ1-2	TGTGCCAGTAGTTATGGAGGCATCCATGGCTACACCTTC	CASSYGGIHGYTF
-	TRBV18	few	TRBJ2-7	TGTGCCAGCTCAAATGCAGGGTGGGGTCCCTACGAGCAGTACTTC	CASSNAGWGPYEQYF
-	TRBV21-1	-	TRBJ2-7	TGTGCCAGCAGCAAAGGGAGGGAGACAGGGCACTACGAGCAGTACTTC	CASSKGRETGHYEQYF
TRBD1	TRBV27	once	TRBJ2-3	TGTGCCAGCAGTTTATTTTCCCCGGACAGGGGGGGAAAGGATACGCAGTATTTT	CASSLFSPDRGGKDTQYF
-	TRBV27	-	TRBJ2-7	TGTGCCAGCAGTCCGTGGGACACCTCCTACGAGCAGTACTTC	CASSPWDTSYEQYF